These T cell receptor beta chains were read from a single sample in a study of identical twins. TCRdb used MiXCR to reprocess the 5' RACE reads, holding one entry per CDR3 protein. The data contain about 340,000 distinct CDR3 sequences, about 10% of them singletons. The sample consisted of naive T cells sorted from blood. The receptors originated from a woman aged 45-60 years in good health. Both conserved end residues are trimmed from each CDR3.

J gene: TRBJ2-5
V gene: TRBV3-1
CDR3 protein: ASRKTGGQITQETQY

J gene: TRBJ1-3
V gene: TRBV12-3/TRBV12-4
CDR3 protein: ASTPTGAIY

J gene: TRBJ2-5
V gene: TRBV11-2
CDR3 protein: ASSLFWETQY

J gene: TRBJ2-7
V gene: TRBV27
CDR3 protein: ASSPARGTTSGGDRVHEQY

J gene: TRBJ2-1
V gene: TRBV5-1
CDR3 protein: ASSFGLADDPSNEQF

J gene: TRBJ1-1
V gene: TRBV7-9
CDR3 protein: ASSFSGPNTEAF

J gene: TRBJ2-1
V gene: TRBV27
CDR3 protein: ASSLSIAGSYNEQF

J gene: TRBJ2-3
V gene: TRBV12-3/TRBV12-4
CDR3 protein: ASSFPFQDTQY

J gene: TRBJ2-1
V gene: TRBV5-1
CDR3 protein: ASSTLAGPSNEQF

J gene: TRBJ1-4
V gene: TRBV2
CDR3 protein: ASYRDRDEKLF

J gene: TRBJ2-3
V gene: TRBV12-3/TRBV12-4
CDR3 protein: ASGSGDTQY

J gene: TRBJ2-7
V gene: TRBV20-1
CDR3 protein: SARDPGLADYEQY

J gene: TRBJ2-7
V gene: TRBV6-2/TRBV6-3
CDR3 protein: ASSYLAGDLGQY

J gene: TRBJ2-4
V gene: TRBV7-2
CDR3 protein: ASSSSWEGNTGIQY

J gene: TRBJ2-5
V gene: TRBV5-1
CDR3 protein: ASSPTAGLETQY

J gene: TRBJ2-3
V gene: TRBV30
CDR3 protein: AWDVAGAADTQY

J gene: TRBJ1-1
V gene: TRBV12-3/TRBV12-4
CDR3 protein: ASSPINTEAF

J gene: TRBJ2-1
V gene: TRBV5-1
CDR3 protein: ASSLARLGLYEQF

J gene: TRBJ2-5
V gene: TRBV11-2
CDR3 protein: ASSRIRSGTETQY

J gene: TRBJ1-2
V gene: TRBV12-3/TRBV12-4
CDR3 protein: ASSLLDRVIDGYT